This T cell receptor beta chain was sequenced during a study of cytomegalovirus exposure and HLA in healthy donors (dated by TCRdb to the late 2010s). For context, the study as a whole: In an earlier analysis of roughly 590 of the donors, 276 Gb of sequence data and 117 million unique TCR beta sequences from about 180 million T cells were reported. An early release that covered some 640 HLA-typed donors contained approximately 300 gigabases of sequencing data and around 85 million unique TCR sequences. The genetic ancestry cluster associated with self-reported Caucasian donors included about 84% of the roughly 410 genotyped donors. The study aimed to test whether cataloging public T cell receptors could reveal signatures of past pathogen exposure. The study used immunosequencing to profile the T cell repertoires of approximately 630 subjects and linked those repertoires to cytomegalovirus serostatus. Besides the first cohort of under 700 subjects, a separate validation cohort made up of 120 different subjects was used. To predict cytomegalovirus infection status, the study combined high-throughput TCR immunosequencing, statistical association of individual TCRs with disease status, and machine learning. To study patterns of TCR occurrence, a later analysis re-analyzed previously published TCR beta repertoires from around 700 donors and added high-resolution HLA genotyping. The later analysis used no new phenotypic data to find candidate immune exposures, relying instead on TCR beta sequences and their occurrence across donors. To decide whether each TCR beta V gene segment behaved as functional or pseudogenic, an earlier analysis of approximately 590 of the donors relied on high-throughput TCR beta sequencing. Donor age, sex, ethnicity and CMV serostatus were compiled together with the repertoire data. A later genetic analysis used genome-wide SNP genotypes for about three fifths of the 666 donors, treating that subset as a discovery cohort. All discovery cohort repertoires had been generated using a single sequencing platform. Both class I and class II loci were covered by HLA typing, at four-digit resolution. The number of donors typed differed by locus, with roughly 620-630 for A, B, C, DRB1 and DQB1, roughly 520 for DQA1, over 600 for DPA1, and about 450 for DPB1. Because of strong linkage in the cohort, four or five DR-DQ haplotypes were treated as single units for association and clustering. On average, roughly 200,000 unique TCR beta nucleotide sequences were sequenced per donor among 350 to 400 genotyped donors of the cohort, with 15% to 20% of those sequences being non-productive. General findings and caveats noted by the study authors: Some IMGT-functional V segments, including TRBV6-2 and TRBV6-3, could not be distinguished by the 87-base-pair reads and were therefore excluded. It was suggested by the authors that the approach could potentially be generalized to other disease states and immunological phenotypes. A cluster of highly shared sequence variants was judged likely to be a technical artifact of the sequencing pipeline. In vitro tests confirmed that three of the cytomegalovirus-associated TCR beta chains recognize cytomegalovirus antigens. In both the original and validation cohorts, the classifier was reported to diagnose cytomegalovirus status with high specificity and sensitivity. When HLA alleles, especially DR and DQ, strongly co-occurred, TCR associations were difficult to assign to individual alleles. The presence/absence analyses assumed that sequencing depth was roughly uniform across donors, and that assumption may not be true. Compared with the 666-donor mean, donors in an Asian-associated ancestry cluster had fewer N-insertions in productive TCRs, according to a later genetic analysis. At a false discovery rate of 0.05, a later analysis linked around 17,000 TCR beta sequences to specific HLA alleles. Correlated functional status among segregating V segments might reflect linkage disequilibrium, but an unknown experimental factor could not be ruled out. In a later analysis, HLA-associated TCR beta chains showed more clonal expansion and lower generation probabilities than non-associated chains that were equally common. In this cohort, only TCR beta chains were sequenced, and detectable features were limited by the absence of alpha or paired-chain data. Several of the top co-occurrence clusters appeared to be linked to parvovirus B19, influenza, CMV and Epstein-Barr virus, according to a later analysis. In an earlier analysis of some 500 of the donors, most TCR beta V segments appeared in productive rearrangements about 90% or about 30% of the time, broadly matching IMGT annotations. Most TCR sequences were seen in very few donors, while some public TCRs were found in many individuals. Most CMV-associated TCR beta chains appeared to be HLA-restricted in a later analysis, and the HLA associations seemed to be driven largely by CMV exposure. A further reported finding was that TCR beta sequences accurately predicted the HLA-A and HLA-B alleles for most subjects in the first cohort. Because counts were too low, roughly 18 rarely observed V segments, including chromosome 9 orphons, were left out of the earlier analysis of about 620 of the donors. V-gene and J-gene trimming of TCR beta chains was associated with a missense DCLRE1C variant in a later genetic analysis, and the association was replicated in an independent cohort. Because HLA typing was missing for some donors at each locus, association tests included only the typed subset. According to a later analysis, TCR association rates differed among HLA loci, with DRB1 alleles showing the most associated TCRs and HLA-C alleles showing the fewest. In the study, around 160 TCR beta chains were listed as associated with cytomegalovirus. CMV serostatus was the only immune exposure information available for the cohort.

Notes on this clone: Its antigen has not been determined.

Receptor amplification or capture employed the immunoSEQ multiplex PCR assay. The multiplex PCR relied on a mix of 60 forward primers for TCR Vbeta segments and 13 reverse primers for TCR Jbeta segments. Amplification of the CDR3 region of rearranged TCR beta genes was performed with a multiplex PCR assay on genomic DNA. The amplified TCR beta libraries were sequenced on the Illumina HiSeq System as 87-base-pair reads. As for the original processing: A later analysis counted around 72 million unique TCR beta chains across the 700 or so repertoires, and some 11 million of these chains were shared by at least two donors. Raw reads were error-corrected and collapsed into unique sequences with a nearest-neighbor algorithm that merged closely related sequences to remove PCR and sequencing errors. Alignment of CDR3 sequences to IMGT reference sequences was used to assign V, D and J gene segments. For a sequence to be retained, a match of at least six nucleotides to both a V gene segment and a J gene segment was required. A rearrangement counted as productive if the CDR3 had no stop codons and remained in frame with V and J, and every other rearrangement counted as non-productive. Following IMGT convention, CDR3 was defined as the stretch from the second conserved V-encoded cysteine up to the conserved J-encoded phenylalanine. In an earlier analysis of just under 600 of the donors, sequences lacking an unambiguous match to a single V gene segment were excluded. In an earlier analysis of several hundred of the donors, V segments were called functional above 56.7% productive rearrangements and were called segregating when the between-donor standard deviation exceeded 5%. A statistical classification framework was built to diagnose cytomegalovirus status from the catalog of TCR beta chain sequences. In a later analysis, TCR nucleotide sequences were compared against IMGT/GENE-DB human TR gene sequences so that V and J genes could be assigned. The TCRdist pipeline was used in a later analysis to assign CDR3 sequences and most-parsimonious VDJ recombination scenarios. In a later analysis, every TCR beta chain was defined by the combination of its CDR3 amino acid sequence and its V-gene family, and reads without a unique V-gene family were dropped. To address suspected cross-contamination and a sequencing artifact, a later analysis removed a few hundred highly shared, low-generation-probability nucleotide sequences. For each public chain, a later analysis derived a clonal expansion index from normalized ranks of inferred template counts within each repertoire. In a later analysis, generation probabilities were computed with a VDJ recombination model fitted to out-of-frame rearrangements, and the resulting probabilities were checked against IGoR. Hypergeometric tests were used in a later analysis to score TCR-TCR, TCR-HLA and TCR-CMV co-occurrence, with a repertoire-size bias correction applied to the TCR pairs. False discovery rates were estimated in a later analysis by permuting HLA or CMV assignments 20 times. In a later analysis, co-occurring TCRs were grouped using DBSCAN, with TCRdist sequence similarity added in when clustering inside HLA-allele-positive subsets. Repertoires with fewer than 30,000 or more than 120,000 public chains were left out of co-occurrence clustering, as were about 5 repertoires with anomalous nucleotide sharing. TCRdb took this table from immuneACCESS and kept in-frame rearrangements with V and J called. Such tables lack part of the clones; where checked against another copy, unresolved V genes explain under half of the gap, and the rest is unexplained. Clone size and the V and J calls come from that table; the DNA yielded D and trimming. This sample's table contains 150,000 to 200,000 clones. The ten largest make up 0.7% to 0.8% of the sample.

The cohort was made up of approximately 670 healthy bone marrow donors. All cohort members were sampled while nominally healthy, although unrecorded immune exposures were likely present. The donor was CMV seropositive and belonged to the group of 250 to 300 seropositive cohort members. Every donor gave a peripheral blood sample, and the peripheral blood mononuclear cells from that sample were used for TCR beta sequencing. Genomic DNA was extracted from the blood cell samples with the Qiagen DNeasy Blood Extraction Kit. Based on the germline V gene, the CDR1 and CDR2 sequences are SGHRS and YFSETQ. The CDR3 spans 14 residues, from the cysteine through the phenylalanine. The DNA shown is the 42-base CDR3, in frame from base 1. Trimming accounts for 5 bases at V and 1 base at J, while the number of junction bases matched to no gene is 5.

The receptor was isolated from a woman under 30 in good health and CMV-seropositive. The rearrangement combines TRBV5-1 with TRBJ2-5; 7 bases in between match TRBD1. Material for sequencing was PBMCs. The CDR3 region reads CASSVGQPQETQYF. The DNA sequence is given as TGCGCCAGCAGTGTGGGACAGCCCCAAGAGACCCAGTACTTC.